This entry lists 26 T cell receptor beta chains sequenced from one sample in a study of long-term antiretroviral therapy in people with HIV (dated 2022 in TCRdb). The immunoSEQ hsTCRB v3.0 assay was used at survey level resolution for TRB variable region sequencing. Held by TCRdb, this immuneACCESS table contains in-frame sequences only and omits some clones. Under half of the omission traces to an unresolved V gene where checked; the cause of the rest is unknown. For this sample the table gives some 10,000 clones, of which 60% to 85% were detected only once. About 19% of the sample is taken by the ten largest. The source was unsorted PBMCs, collected 1.8 years before starting antiretroviral therapy. Every receptor here comes from a man aged 35-49 years with HIV.

Here the CDR3 reads CASSFGQGRTGELFF. The DNA of the CDR3 is TGTGCCAGCAGCTTTGGACAGGGGAGGACCGGGGAGCTGTTTTTT. The chain carries TRBV11-3 and TRBJ2-2; 9 positions match TRBD1. The trim removed 3 bases at V and 5 bases at J, leaving 4 bases unmatched. Germline CDR1 and CDR2: SGHNT and YENEEA. There are 15 residues in the CDR3.

This clone has only one observation. The chain recombines TRBV29-1 with TRBJ1-1; D is ambiguous. V was pared by 3 bases and J by 5 bases, with 13 bases between. The germline CDR1 and CDR2 sequences are SQVTM and ANQGSEA. The CDR3 sequence is 13 residues long. The CDR3 bases are TGCAGCGTTGACACCGGGGTGGGAACTGAAGCTTTCTTT. Amino acid sequence: CSVDTGVGTEAFF.

The V and J genes are TRBV27 and TRBJ2-7, with 9 positions matching TRBD1. Germline loops: CDR1 MNHEY, CDR2 SMNVEV (reference sequence). This CDR3 is 19 amino acids long. Losses at the gene ends were 2 bases for V and 0 bases for J; bases not matched to a gene: 14. The CDR3, as DNA: TGTGCCAGCAGTTTACAGTGGGGACAGGGAGTAGGGAACTCCTACGAGCAGTACTTC. Its translation is CASSLQWGQGVGNSYEQYF.

V is TRBV7-3 and J is TRBJ2-3, with D perhaps TRBD2 (6 bases). Trimming cost V 2 bases and J 4 bases, with 16 bases left between them. The germline V gene has CDR1 SGHTA and CDR2 FQGTGA. The CDR3 spans 16 residues. The CDR3 coding sequence is TGTGCCAGCAGCTTAGGGTTCGGCAGGGAGGCAGATACGCAGTATTTT. Translated, it gives CASSLGFGREADTQYF.

This rearrangement joins TRBV4-1 to TRBJ1-4, with D tentatively TRBD1 (6 bases). The V and J ends lost 4 bases and 7 bases respectively, with 16 bases between them. CDR3 length: 15 amino acids. CDR1 and CDR2 (germline): MGHRA, YSYEKL. This CDR3 reads CASSRDTGLTEKLFF. Written as DNA, the CDR3 is TGCGCCAGCAGCCGGGACACAGGGTTAACTGAAAAACTGTTTTTT.

The chain joins TRBV19 to TRBJ2-3; either TRBD1 or TRBD2 may fit D (5 bases each). The CDR3 extends over 15 amino acids. The germline V gene encodes CDR1 LNHDA and CDR2 SQIVND (reference sequence). V was trimmed by 5 bases and J by 6 bases, leaving 18 bases between them. This CDR3 reads CASSGGRAPGDTQYF. CDR3 sequence (DNA): TGTGCCAGTAGTGGGGGACGGGCCCCTGGGGATACGCAGTATTTT.

The chain is built from TRBV19 and TRBJ1-6, with 9 positions matching TRBD1. This CDR3 comprises 15 residues. CDR1 LNHDA and CDR2 SQIVND come from the germline V gene (reference sequence). V shed 5 bases and J 7 bases; nucleotides not matched to a gene: 6. Written as DNA, the CDR3 is TGTGCCAGTAGTGTCGGGACAGGGCTAAATTCACCCCTCCACTTT. It is translated as CASSVGTGLNSPLHF.

J is TRBJ1-6 and V is TRBV6-6; 7 bases line up with TRBD1. Germline V gives CDR1 MNHNY, CDR2 SVGAGI (reference sequence). Losses at the gene ends were 6 bases for V and 6 bases for J; bases not matched to a gene: 5. This CDR3 is 14 amino acids long. This CDR3 reads CASSRQGPNSPLHF. The CDR3 region has the DNA TGTGCCAGCAGCCGACAGGGCCCTAATTCACCCCTCCACTTT.

The CDR3 region is CASSSDLRQPQHF. The DNA for the CDR3 is TGTGCCAGCAGCTCGGACCTCAGACAGCCCCAGCATTTT. The chain uses TRBV11-2 and TRBJ1-5; D gene uncertain. The germline gives CDR1 SGHAT, CDR2 FQNNGV. Trimming pared 4 bases from V and 7 bases from J, leaving 11 bases between. The length of the CDR3 is 13 residues.

The rearrangement joins TRBV10-3 to TRBJ1-6; D ambiguous. Germline CDR1 reads ENHRY; CDR2 reads SYGVKD. V was pared by 3 bases and J by 0 bases, with 9 bases between. The CDR3 runs 16 residues. The chain's CDR3 is CAISDKESSYNSPLHF. For the CDR3, the DNA is TGTGCCATCAGTGATAAGGAAAGCTCCTATAATTCACCCCTCCACTTT.

The chain links TRBV5-1 to TRBJ2-3; 8 bases line up with TRBD2. The CDR3 consists of 13 residues. In germline, CDR1 is SGHRS, CDR2 YFSETQ. Losses at the gene ends were 8 bases for V and 6 bases for J; bases not matched to a gene: 8. The CDR3 DNA is TGCGCCAGTGAAGGACTAGCTGGGGATACGCAGTATTTT. Its translation is CASEGLAGDTQYF.

The V gene is TRBV5-8, the J gene TRBJ1-2, with D perhaps matching TRBD1 (5 bases). Between the trimmed V and J ends, which lost 4 bases and 4 bases, there was a span of 11 bases. Germline V gene data show CDR1 as SGHTS and CDR2 as YDEGEE. This CDR3 has 13 residues. The CDR3 coding sequence is TGTGCCAGCAGCCCGGGGGGGGTCTATGGCTACACCTTC. This encodes CASSPGGVYGYTF.

This chain links TRBV30 with TRBJ1-4; no firm D call. This CDR3 comprises 11 residues. Per germline, CDR1 GTSNPN and CDR2 SVGIG (reference sequence). Trimming removed 2 bases from V and 8 bases from J, with 6 bases in between. DNA of the CDR3: TGTGCCTGGAGTCGAGACGAAAAACTGTTTTTT. Encoded protein: CAWSRDEKLFF.

The genes are TRBV6-5 and TRBJ2-1, with TRBD1 matching 9 bases. Germline V gene sequence: CDR1 MNHEY, CDR2 SVGAGI. This CDR3 has 14 amino acids. J gave up 4 bases and V 7 bases, and 5 bases lay outside the gene matches. CDR3 loop: CASTTDRGYNEQFF. The CDR3 DNA is TGTGCCAGCACTACGGACAGGGGATACAATGAGCAGTTCTTC.

The chain uses TRBV27 and TRBJ2-5, with 7 positions matching TRBD2. The CDR3 totals 13 residues. Trimming took 6 bases from V and 7 from J; bases not matched to a gene: 8. CDR1 is MNHEY and CDR2 is SMNVEV in the germline V gene (reference sequence). The CDR3 reads CASSPEWGGTQYF. The CDR3 DNA sequence: TGTGCCAGCAGCCCAGAGTGGGGGGGGACCCAGTACTTC.

The chain employs TRBV6-4 and TRBJ2-1, with D perhaps matching TRBD2 (6 bases). V lost 3 bases, J lost 0 bases, and 9 bases lay in between. The CDR3 runs to 15 residues. Looked up from germline, CDR1 is MRHNA and CDR2 is SNTAGT. For the CDR3, the DNA is TGTGCCAGCAGTGATCGGGGGAGCTCCTACAATGAGCAGTTCTTC. Amino acids: CASSDRGSSYNEQFF.

The V and J genes are TRBV11-1 and TRBJ1-6; D gene ambiguous. The CDR3 consists of 13 residues. Germline-derived CDR1 and CDR2 are SGHAT and FQDESV (reference sequence). Trimming cost V 5 bases and J 7 bases, with 9 bases left between them. In DNA form, the CDR3 reads TGTGCCAGCAGCCCTTACGCGAATTCACCCCTCCACTTT. Its translation is CASSPYANSPLHF.

The rearrangement joins TRBV5-1 to TRBJ1-5, with 11 bases aligning to TRBD1. The CDR3 is 14 amino acids. CDR1 is SGHRS, CDR2 YFSETQ, per germline. J lost 6 bases, V lost 2 bases, and 1 base had no gene match. CDR3 loop: CASSLGTGGQPQHF. CDR3 sequence (DNA): TGCGCCAGCAGCTTAGGGACAGGGGGTCAGCCCCAGCATTTT.

In its sample, this clone was seen a few times. The rearrangement uses TRBV29-1 and TRBJ1-2; TRBD1 is a possible D gene (6 bases). Trimming took off 4 bases at V and 6 bases at J, with 9 bases between the two ends. This CDR3 contains 11 residues. Germline CDR1 reads SQVTM; CDR2 reads ANQGSEA. CDR3 sequence: CSVGGQNGYTF. The CDR3 bases are TGCAGCGTTGGGGGGCAGAATGGCTACACCTTC.

The chain recombines TRBV5-4 with TRBJ2-7; TRBD1 aligns across 9 bases. Germline V gene data show CDR1 as SGHNT and CDR2 as YYREEE (reference sequence). There are 15 residues in the CDR3. V lost 4 bases and J lost 1; bases outside the gene matches: 6. The CDR3 region has the DNA TGTGCCAGCAGCCGTCAGGGGACAGGGTCCTACGAGCAGTACTTC. Its translation: CASSRQGTGSYEQYF.

The rearrangement uses TRBV19 and TRBJ1-5, with 8 bases matching TRBD1. CDR1 and CDR2 (germline): LNHDA, SQIVND (reference sequence). Germline trimming cut 4 bases from V and 6 bases from J; bases unmatched to any gene: 8. This CDR3 contains 15 residues. Written as DNA, the CDR3 is TGTGCCAGTAGTACCTTGACAGGGGTACGTCAGCCCCAGCATTTT. It yields the protein CASSTLTGVRQPQHF.

The chain couples TRBV27 to TRBJ1-2; 7 bases agree with TRBD1. Germline loops: CDR1 MNHEY, CDR2 SMNVEV (reference sequence). Unmatched junction bases numbered 5, after V lost 3 bases and J lost 4 bases. The CDR3 consists of 14 residues. CDR3 loop: CASSFAGGGYGYTF. The CDR3 DNA is TGTGCCAGCAGTTTCGCAGGGGGGGGCTATGGCTACACCTTC.

The V call is TRBV20-1, the J call TRBJ1-3; D is unresolved. The CDR3 runs 11 residues. Germline values: CDR1 DFQATT, CDR2 SNEGSKA (reference sequence). This CDR3 is CSPLYGNTIYF. CDR3 in DNA: TGCAGCCCTCTGTATGGAAACACCATATATTTT.

V and J are TRBV7-2 and TRBJ2-1; D ambiguous. Per germline, CDR1 SGHTA and CDR2 FQGNSA. The CDR3 totals 15 residues. Deletions cut 1 base from V and 3 bases from J, with 10 bases between. The CDR3 region is CASSLGGPFYNEQFF. Here the CDR3 DNA reads TGTGCCAGCAGCTTAGGCGGTCCTTTCTACAATGAGCAGTTCTTC.

The count of this clone is one. The chain couples TRBV7-3 to TRBJ2-3, with D perhaps given as TRBD1 or TRBD2 (5 bases each). CDR3 size: 12 residues. Trimming took off 3 bases at V and 6 bases at J, with 7 bases between the two ends. Germline CDR1 is SGHTA and CDR2 is FQGTGA. This CDR3 reads CASSLGVDTQYF. CDR3 sequence (DNA): TGTGCCAGCAGCTTGGGGGTGGATACGCAGTATTTT.

J is TRBJ2-1 and V is TRBV5-1; D unresolved. Deletions cut 4 bases from V and 4 bases from J, with 15 bases between. Germline CDR1 SGHRS, CDR2 YFSETQ. The CDR3 contains 15 residues. For the CDR3, the DNA is TGCGCCAGCAGCCTAGACACGAACCTTTACAATGAGCAGTTCTTC. Encoded protein: CASSLDTNLYNEQFF.